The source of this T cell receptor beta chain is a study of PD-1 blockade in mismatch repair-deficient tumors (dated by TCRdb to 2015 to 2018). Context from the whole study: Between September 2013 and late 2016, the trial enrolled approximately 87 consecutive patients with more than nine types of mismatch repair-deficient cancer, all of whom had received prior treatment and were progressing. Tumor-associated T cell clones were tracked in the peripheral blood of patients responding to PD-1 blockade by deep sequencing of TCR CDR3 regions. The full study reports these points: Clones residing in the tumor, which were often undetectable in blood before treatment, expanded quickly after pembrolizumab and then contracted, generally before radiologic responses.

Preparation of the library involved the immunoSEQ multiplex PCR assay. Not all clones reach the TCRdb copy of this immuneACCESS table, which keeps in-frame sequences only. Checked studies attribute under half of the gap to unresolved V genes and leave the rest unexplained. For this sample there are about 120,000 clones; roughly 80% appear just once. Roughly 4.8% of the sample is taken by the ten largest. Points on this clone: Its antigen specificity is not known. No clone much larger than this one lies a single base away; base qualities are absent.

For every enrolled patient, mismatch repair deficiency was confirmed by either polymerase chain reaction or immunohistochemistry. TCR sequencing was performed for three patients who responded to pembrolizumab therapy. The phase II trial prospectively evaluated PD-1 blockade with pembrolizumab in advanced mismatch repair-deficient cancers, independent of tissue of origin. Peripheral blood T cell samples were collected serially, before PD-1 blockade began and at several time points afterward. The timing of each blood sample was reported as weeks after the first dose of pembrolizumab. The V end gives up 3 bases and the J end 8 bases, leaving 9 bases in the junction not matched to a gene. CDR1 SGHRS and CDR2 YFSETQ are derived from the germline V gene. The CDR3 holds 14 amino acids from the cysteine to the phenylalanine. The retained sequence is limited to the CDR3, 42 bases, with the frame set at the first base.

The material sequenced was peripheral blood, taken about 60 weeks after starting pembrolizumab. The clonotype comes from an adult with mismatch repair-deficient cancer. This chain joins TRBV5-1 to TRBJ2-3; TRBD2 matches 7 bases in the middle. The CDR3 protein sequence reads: CASSSGLVRGTQYF. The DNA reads TGCGCCAGCAGCTCTGGACTAGTAAGAGGTACGCAGTATTTT.